These T cell receptor beta chains were read from a single sample in a study of CD8 T cells in ankylosing spondylitis. From the 5' RACE reads, TCRdb called clonotypes with MiXCR, one entry per CDR3 protein. Altogether 130,000 to 150,000 distinct CDR3 sequences are present, roughly 8.4% being singletons, with the ten largest covering 7.3%. Sequenced: synovial fluid, either unsorted or a sorted T cell fraction (not recorded which). These receptors were collected from a male donor with ankylosing spondylitis. Each CDR3 is given with its conserved first and last residue. The order of the fields is J gene, V gene, CDR3 protein.

TRBJ1-5 | TRBV28 | CASSRWAAGPNQPQHF
TRBJ2-3 | TRBV9 | CASSAGQGVNTQYF
TRBJ1-2 | TRBV29-1 | CSVGLVTNYGYTF
TRBJ1-5 | TRBV5-6 | CASSSAAGAEPQHF
TRBJ1-2 | TRBV7-2 | CASSPPWDRGDGYTF
TRBJ2-7 | TRBV28 | CASSPKPQGEQYF
TRBJ2-2 | TRBV11-2 | CASSPRITLAGGTGELFF
TRBJ1-2 | TRBV7-2 | CASSLDRDGYTF
TRBJ2-1 | TRBV7-8 | CASSLGDSGSEQFF
TRBJ2-1 | TRBV28 | CASSLQRRGAIF
TRBJ2-3 | TRBV7-3 | CASSMTGTGTQYF
TRBJ1-1 | TRBV9 | CASSPQPGAGTEAFF
TRBJ1-5 | TRBV5-1 | CASSALPGGKEPQHF
TRBJ1-1 | TRBV30 | CAWSGGAEAFF
TRBJ2-3 | TRBV4-3 | CASSQEWVADTQYF
TRBJ2-7 | TRBV28 | CASRTGSYEQYF
TRBJ2-4 | TRBV24-1 | CAACYRPGTGTKNIQYF
TRBJ2-7 | TRBV6-5 | CASSNFPRIPHEQYF
TRBJ2-7 | TRBV5-6 | CASTSIPHPEQYF
TRBJ2-7 | TRBV25-1 | CASRPGRGYEQYF
TRBJ2-5 | TRBV20-1 | CSAENFKGTQYF
TRBJ1-5 | TRBV29-1 | CSVQLGQSSNQPQHF
TRBJ2-6 | TRBV5-5 | CASSLGPGSGANVLTF
TRBJ1-6 | TRBV28 | CASSRDANSPLHF
TRBJ1-2 | TRBV2 | CASSELVGTVYGYTF
TRBJ2-7 | TRBV3-1 | CASSQDLVLGEQYF
TRBJ1-4 | TRBV15 | CATSRAEPTNEKLFF
TRBJ1-1 | TRBV10-1 | CASSGQAGAMNTEAFF
TRBJ2-1 | TRBV9 | CASSLAGSNEQFF
TRBJ2-7 | TRBV7-7 | CASSLGQGSHEQYF
TRBJ2-7 | TRBV7-2 | CASSLSGQAYEQYF
TRBJ1-2 | TRBV6-1 | CASSLDLWGADGYTF
TRBJ2-5 | TRBV4-1 | CASSPLAGETQYF